These 5 T cell receptor beta chains came from one sample sequenced in a study of brain T cells in children with intractable seizures. TCRdb's table, derived via immunoSEQ multiplex PCR, lists solely in-frame clones and lacks some. This sample has tens of thousands of clones, with 85% to 95% found just once. The specimen comprised peripheral blood, sampled at surgery. Receptor source: a boy under two years old with tuberous sclerosis and intractable seizures.

The genes are TRBV6-2 or TRBV6-3 and TRBJ2-1, with TRBD1 matching 7 bases. Per the germline V gene, CDR1 is MNHEY and CDR2 is SVGEGT. Losses at the gene ends were 2 bases for V and 4 bases for J; bases not matched to a gene: 2. The CDR3 is 14 amino acids. The CDR3 loop reads CASSYHRGYNEQFF. The CDR3 DNA sequence: TGTGCCAGCAGTTACCACAGGGGTTACAATGAGCAGTTCTTC.

V is TRBV7-9 and J is TRBJ1-2; no clear D. This CDR3 region has 13 residues. Germline V gene lookup returns CDR1 SEHNR and CDR2 FQNEAQ (reference sequence). Trimming shortened V by 2 bases and J by 3 bases, and 7 bases separated the two germline ends. CDR3 loop: CASSLPQDYGYTF. The CDR3 region has the DNA TGTGCCAGCAGCTTACCCCAGGACTATGGCTACACCTTC.

CDR3 DNA: TGTGCCACCAGTGATTCTACCGGGTATGGCTACACCTTC. Translating gives CATSDSTGYGYTF. J is TRBJ1-2 and V is TRBV24-1; D unresolved. Germline values: CDR1 KGHDR, CDR2 SFDVKD. The CDR3 covers 13 residues. Trimming shortened V by 2 bases and J by 5 bases, and 8 bases separated the two germline ends.

The chain couples TRBV7-9 to TRBJ1-2; no definite D call. The CDR3 spans 13 residues. The germline V and J ends were trimmed by 5 bases and 4 bases, with 11 bases remaining between them. Germline CDR1 is SEHNR and CDR2 is FQNEAQ (reference sequence). In DNA, the CDR3 is TGTGCCAGCAGCGACGGACGGGGCTATGGCTACACCTTC. It is translated as CASSDGRGYGYTF.

The V and J genes are TRBV5-5 and TRBJ1-6, with D possibly TRBD1 on 6 matching bases. This CDR3 is built from 14 residues. CDR1 is SGHKS, CDR2 YYEKEE, per germline (reference sequence). V gave up 4 bases and J gave up 9 bases, with 14 bases separating them. The CDR3 DNA reads as TGTGCCAGCAGCCCGGGACACTGGCGTTCACCCCTCCACTTT. Translation: CASSPGHWRSPLHF.